A selection of T cell receptor beta chains follows, all from one sample in a study of T cell responses to AZD1222 COVID-19 vaccine. The repertoire was sequenced with immunoSEQ multiplex PCR; TCRdb's copy has only in-frame clones and lacks some. Of approximately 89,000 clones listed, 70% to 90% are singletons. The sequencing here drew on peripheral blood, taken on day 0 of AZD1222 vaccination. The receptors were sampled from an adult in good health. The CDR3 runs from the conserved cysteine through the conserved F or W. The D gene is left open where the match is weak. Size is stated for part of the rows, as once, few or many counts, or as a class when the clone is expanded.

>NA|NA|TRBJ2-5|TRBV3-1/TRBV3-2
TGTGCCAGCAGCCCAAACGTGGCCCGGGAGACCCAGTACTTC
CASSPNVARETQYF
>NA|TRBD2|TRBJ2-1|TRBV6-5
TGTGCCAGCAGTTACTCTGCGGGACTAAACTACAATGAGCAGTTCTTC
CASSYSAGLNYNEQFF
>NA|NA|TRBJ1-4|TRBV30
TGTGCCTGGAGTGCCTTCAGGGGAGATTTCTCCCTGGCAACTAATGAAAAACTGTTTTTT
CAWSAFRGDFSLATNEKLFF
>NA|NA|TRBJ2-3|TRBV29-1
TGCAGCGTTGAAAGCACAGATACGCAGTATTTT
CSVESTDTQYF
>NA|NA|TRBJ2-5|TRBV9
TGTGCCAGCAGCGTAGGACTGGGTCAAGAGACCCAGTACTTC
CASSVGLGQETQYF
>NA|NA|TRBJ2-3|TRBV29-1
TGCAGCGTGGGGGCTGGTAGGACCCCAGATACGCAGTATTTT
CSVGAGRTPDTQYF
>NA|TRBD1|TRBJ2-5|TRBV9
TGTGCCAGCAGCGTTGGACAGGGAGAGACCCAGTACTTC
CASSVGQGETQYF
>NA|TRBD2|TRBJ2-7|TRBV5-1
TGCGCCAGCAGCTTGGTTGTTAGCGGGGGCCCCTACGAGCAGTACTTC
CASSLVVSGGPYEQYF
>NA|TRBD1|TRBJ1-5|TRBV28
TGTGCCAGCAGCCAATTGCTCCCGGGACAGGGCAATCAGCCCCAGCATTTT
CASSQLLPGQGNQPQHF
>few|TRBD1|TRBJ2-7|TRBV10-3
TGTGCCATCAGTGATGAGATTAGGGCAGGGGGTGAGCAGTACTTC
CAISDEIRAGGEQYF
>NA|NA|TRBJ2-3|TRBV19
TGTGCCAGTAGTACCCTTAGCGGAAGCACAGATACGCAGTATTTT
CASSTLSGSTDTQYF
>NA|NA|TRBJ2-7|TRBV5-1
TGCGCCAGCAGCCCTAGGGACCCCTACTACGAGCAGTACTTC
CASSPRDPYYEQYF
>NA|NA|TRBJ1-2|TRBV24-1
TGTGCCACCAGTGCCGGGGCCCTCTATGGCTACACCTTC
CATSAGALYGYTF
>NA|NA|TRBJ2-1|TRBV7-7
TGTGCTAGCAGCTTATCAGGGGCGGGTGAGCAGTTCTTC
CASSLSGAGEQFF
>NA|NA|TRBJ2-5|TRBV18
TGTGCCAGCTCACCGATAGGCGAGGGAGAGAAGTACTTC
CASSPIGEGEKYF
>NA|NA|TRBJ1-3|TRBV3-1/TRBV3-2
TGTGCCAGCAGCGCTACAAGGGTCTCGGGAAACACCATATATTTT
CASSATRVSGNTIYF